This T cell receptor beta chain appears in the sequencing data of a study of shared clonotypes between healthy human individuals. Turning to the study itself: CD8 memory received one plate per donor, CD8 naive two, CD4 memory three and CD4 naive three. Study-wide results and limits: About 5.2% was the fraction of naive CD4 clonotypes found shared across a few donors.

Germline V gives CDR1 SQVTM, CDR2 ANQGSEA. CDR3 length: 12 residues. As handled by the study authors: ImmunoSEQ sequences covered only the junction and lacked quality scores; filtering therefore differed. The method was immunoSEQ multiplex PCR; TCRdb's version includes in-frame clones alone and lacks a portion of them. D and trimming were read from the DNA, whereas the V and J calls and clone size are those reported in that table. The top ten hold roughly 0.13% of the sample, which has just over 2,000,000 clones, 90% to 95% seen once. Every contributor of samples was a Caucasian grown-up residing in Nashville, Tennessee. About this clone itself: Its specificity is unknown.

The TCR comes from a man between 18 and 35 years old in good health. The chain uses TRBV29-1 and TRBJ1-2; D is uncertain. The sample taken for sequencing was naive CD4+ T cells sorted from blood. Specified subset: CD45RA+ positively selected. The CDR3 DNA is TGCAGTGGAGAGGCCCCCCCAGGAGGCTACACCTTC. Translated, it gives CSGEAPPGGYTF.